Reported below is one T cell receptor beta chain. This could be a read error, since a much larger clone is one nucleotide away. There are 15 residues in the CDR3. The germline V gene has CDR1 SGHVS and CDR2 FNYEAQ. These data are taken from a study of shared clonotypes between healthy human individuals. The protocol was immunoSEQ multiplex PCR, while the TCRdb copy is restricted to in-frame clones and leaves out a portion. The table lists about 1 million clones, 65% to 80% of them singletons, with about 1.5% in the top ten. The V call is TRBV7-6, the J call TRBJ2-3, with no clear D. The clonotype comes from a man between 18 and 29 years old in good health. The sample was memory CD4+ T cells sorted from blood. Sample subset: CD45RA-negative fraction. The CDR3 DNA reads as TGTGCCGGCAGCTTAGGTAGCCCTAGCACAGATACGCAGTATTTT. This codes for CAGSLGSPSTDTQYF.